These 14 T cell receptor beta chains originate from one sample sequenced in a study of T cell changes during pregnancy in multiple sclerosis. The repertoire was sequenced with immunoSEQ multiplex PCR; TCRdb's copy has only in-frame clones and lacks some. The sample carries about 51,000 clones, approximately 94% recorded once. The source was CD4+ T cells from peripheral blood mononuclear cells, collected in the second trimester of pregnancy. The receptors were sampled from a female donor with multiple sclerosis, enrolled in a pregnancy study.

The chain employs TRBV2 and TRBJ1-2; no definite D call. Germline-derived CDR1 and CDR2 are SNHLY and FYNNEI. V was clipped by 0 bases and J by 0 bases, with 8 bases between them. The length of the CDR3 is 15 residues. The CDR3 sequence: CASSEAGLANYGYTF. CDR3 in DNA: TGTGCCAGCAGTGAAGCCGGGTTAGCTAACTATGGCTACACCTTC.

This sequence joins TRBV29-1 and TRBJ2-1, with 7 bases aligning to TRBD2. V gave up 6 bases and J gave up 0 bases; unmatched junction bases: 8. The CDR3 is 15 residues long. CDR1 and CDR2 (germline): SQVTM, ANQGSEA. In DNA, the CDR3 is TGCAGCGTCCGTGGGAGCGGGGACTCCTACAATGAGCAGTTCTTC. Encoded protein: CSVRGSGDSYNEQFF.

V is TRBV4-3 and J is TRBJ2-3; D is possibly TRBD2 (6 bases). Germline V lookup: CDR1 LGHNA, CDR2 YSLEER. The CDR3 totals 15 residues. Between the trimmed V and J ends, which lost 1 base and 5 bases, there was a span of 13 bases. For the CDR3, the DNA is TGCGCCAGCAGCCAAGGCGGGGCCGGGGGAGATACGCAGTATTTT. Translation: CASSQGGAGGDTQYF.

The genes are TRBV9 and TRBJ2-3; 8 bases fit TRBD1. Germline V lookup: CDR1 SGDLS, CDR2 YYNGEE. The CDR3 sequence is 16 residues long. V dropped 5 bases and J dropped 4; count of bases not matched to a gene: 12. The CDR3 DNA reads as TGTGCCAGCAGTTGGTCAGGACAGGGCAAATCAGATACGCAGTATTTT. As protein: CASSWSGQGKSDTQYF.

The rearrangement uses TRBV6-5 and TRBJ1-1; 7 bases match TRBD1. The CDR3 runs to 13 residues. Germline-derived CDR1 and CDR2 are MNHEY and SVGAGI. The ends lost 4 bases at V and 3 bases at J; junction bases unmatched: 2. CDR3 region: CASSWGQHTEAFF. Here the CDR3 DNA reads TGTGCCAGCAGTTGGGGACAGCACACTGAAGCTTTCTTT.

J is TRBJ2-5 and V is TRBV5-1; TRBD2 matches 7 bases. The CDR3 contains 15 residues. Germline trimming cut 4 bases from V and 1 base from J; bases unmatched to any gene: 7. CDR1 SGHRS and CDR2 YFSETQ come from the germline V gene. CDR3 coding DNA: TGCGCCAGCAGCCCCGGTGGGGGGGGCCAAGAGACCCAGTACTTC. It translates to CASSPGGGGQETQYF.

In this sample, this clone turned up once. This chain connects TRBV7-9 to TRBJ1-5; D is uncertain. There are 12 residues in the CDR3. Germline CDR1 reads SEHNR; CDR2 reads FQNEAQ (reference sequence). V was trimmed by 1 base and J by 6 bases, leaving 4 bases between them. CDR3 in DNA: TGTGCCAGCAGCTTAGAGAGTCAGCCCCAGCATTTT. It encodes CASSLESQPQHF.

The rearrangement uses TRBV19 and TRBJ1-1; 8 positions match TRBD1. The CDR3 runs to 15 residues. Germline V lookup: CDR1 LNHDA, CDR2 SQIVND (reference sequence). The trim removed 6 bases at V and 4 bases at J, leaving 10 bases unmatched. The CDR3 sequence: CASRAGGIRFTEAFF. The DNA for the CDR3 is TGTGCCAGTAGAGCAGGGGGCATCCGTTTCACTGAAGCTTTCTTT.

The chain combines TRBV2 with TRBJ1-5; TRBD1 matches 7 bases. Germline V CDR1 and CDR2: SNHLY, FYNNEI. The CDR3 consists of 15 residues. The ends lost 1 base at V and 4 bases at J; junction bases unmatched: 4. The CDR3, as DNA: TGTGCCAGCAGTGAAGGAGGACAGGAGAATCAGCCCCAGCATTTT. This sequence encodes CASSEGGQENQPQHF.

This chain connects TRBV9 to TRBJ1-2, with TRBD1 as a possible D gene (6 bases). V lost 0 bases, J lost 5 bases, and 8 bases lay in between. Germline assignment: CDR1 SGDLS and CDR2 YYNGEE. The CDR3 covers 13 residues. CDR3: CASSVETGYGYTF. The CDR3 DNA is TGTGCCAGCAGCGTAGAGACAGGATATGGCTACACCTTC.

The chain employs TRBV6-5 and TRBJ2-7; tentatively, D is TRBD1 (6 bases). The CDR3 has 14 amino acids. Trimming took off 4 bases at V and 4 bases at J, with 14 bases between the two ends. CDR1 and CDR2 (germline): MNHEY, SVGAGI. CDR3 nucleotide sequence: TGTGCCAGCAGTTCCGTGACAGGAGTTTACGAGCAGTACTTC. This translates into CASSSVTGVYEQYF.

There are a few counts of this clone. This chain connects TRBV9 to TRBJ2-1, with TRBD2 as a possible D gene (6 bases). CDR1 is SGDLS and CDR2 is YYNGEE in the germline V gene. V shed 2 bases and J shed 9 bases, with 15 bases lying between them. The CDR3 is made up of 14 amino acids. The CDR3: CASSVRDWPSEQFF. CDR3 DNA sequence: TGTGCCAGCAGCGTGAGGGACTGGCCCAGTGAGCAGTTCTTC.

V is TRBV6-5 and J is TRBJ1-2, with D maybe TRBD1 (5 bases). V was shortened by 5 bases and J by 11 bases, with 15 bases between the two germline ends. The germline V gene has CDR1 MNHEY and CDR2 SVGAGI. This CDR3 comprises 12 residues. The CDR3 spells CASSAKGRGYTF. The CDR3 bases are TGTGCCAGCAGTGCAAAGGGGCGAGGTTACACCTTC.

The genes are TRBV25-1 and TRBJ1-5; no firm D call. From germline, CDR1 is MGHDK and CDR2 SYGVNS. This CDR3 spans 12 amino acids. V lost 3 bases and J 5 bases, leaving 5 bases between the germline ends. The CDR3 spells CASSDSYQPQHF. As DNA, the CDR3 is TGTGCCAGCAGTGATTCCTATCAGCCCCAGCATTTT.